The next 5 T cell receptor beta chains were all read from a single sample in a study of shared clonotypes between healthy human individuals. Profiling relied on immunoSEQ multiplex PCR, and the TCRdb table lists in-frame clones only, not all of them. The sample lists 2 million to 3 million clones, just over 90% seen once, with roughly 0.14% in the top ten. Specimen: naive CD4+ T cells sorted from blood. Subset reported: CD45RA+ positively selected. The receptors here all came from a man aged 18 to 30 in good health.

This rearrangement joins TRBV5-1 to TRBJ1-2; D ambiguous. The V end lost 0 bases, the J end lost 4 bases, and 10 bases lay between the germline ends. Germline CDR1 and CDR2: SGHRS and YFSETQ. CDR3 length: 14 residues. The CDR3, as DNA: TGCGCCAGCAGCTTGGGGACCACTGTCTATGGCTACACCTTC. It yields the protein CASSLGTTVYGYTF.

This clone has more than one count but fewer than ten. The V and J genes are TRBV19 and TRBJ1-2, with a tentative D call TRBD1 (6 bases). Germline loops: CDR1 LNHDA, CDR2 SQIVND (reference sequence). The V and J ends lost 3 bases and 4 bases respectively, with 12 bases between them. The CDR3 spans 14 residues. This chain's CDR3 is CASSISGTLYGYTF. In nucleotides, the CDR3 is TGTGCCAGTAGTATCTCCGGGACACTCTATGGCTACACCTTC.

V gene TRBV30 combines with J gene TRBJ1-6, with TRBD1 identical over 8 bases. Looked up from germline, CDR1 is GTSNPN and CDR2 is SVGIG (reference sequence). There are 14 residues in the CDR3. V shed 5 bases, J shed 7 bases, and the junction held 7 bases outside the gene matches. For the CDR3, the DNA is TGTGCCTGGGGCACAGGGGGACCAAATTCACCCCTCCACTTT. Encoded protein: CAWGTGGPNSPLHF.

This chain uses TRBV6-1 with TRBJ2-7; tentatively, D is TRBD2 (6 bases). V lost 3 bases and J lost 7, with 13 bases in between. The CDR3 totals 13 residues. Germline loops: CDR1 MNHNS, CDR2 SASEGT. The CDR3 bases are TGTGCCAGCAGTGATTTCCCGGGGAGGGAGCAGTACTTC. Its translation is CASSDFPGREQYF.

The J gene is TRBJ2-5, the V gene TRBV10-2, with 10 bases matching TRBD2. V lost 5 bases and J lost 1; bases outside the gene matches: 4. CDR3 length: 15 residues. From germline, CDR1 is WSHSY and CDR2 SAAADI. The CDR3 is CASSRSSGGQETQYF. CDR3 nucleotides: TGCGCCAGCAGTAGGTCTAGCGGGGGCCAAGAGACCCAGTACTTC.